This is a list of T cell receptor beta chains from one sample in a study of blood T cell repertoires in COVID-19. Assay: immunoSEQ multiplex PCR; the TCRdb copy retains only in-frame clones and omits some. This sample has about 77,000 clones; 90% occur once, and the top ten carry 15% to 20%. The sample taken for sequencing was peripheral blood. Receptors originate from a woman older than 75 with active or convalescent COVID-19. Each CDR3 is given with its conserved first and last residue. The order of the fields is V gene, D gene, J gene, clone size, CDR3 DNA, CDR3 protein. The D gene is left open where the match is weak. Only part of the rows carry a size: once, few, many, or a class if the clone is expanded.

>TRBV11-3|TRBD2|TRBJ2-3|-
TGTGCCAGCAGCCGTACTAGCGGGGGGGCGCGTGCAGATACGCAGTATTTT
CASSRTSGGARADTQYF
>TRBV4-1|-|TRBJ1-4|-
TGCGCCAGCAGCCAAGATCTTCTCCGGGAAAAACTGTTTTTT
CASSQDLLREKLFF
>TRBV6-5|-|TRBJ1-6|-
TGTGCCAGCAGTTACTGGGGGAGGGAGAATTCACCCCTCCACTTT
CASSYWGRENSPLHF
>TRBV28|-|TRBJ1-2|-
TGTGCCAGCACCCAGGGACTCTATGGCTACACCTTC
CASTQGLYGYTF
>TRBV5-6|-|TRBJ2-6|-
TGTGCCAGCAGCCTCGGACAATTCCTAATGGACTCTGGGGCCAACGTCCTGACTTTC
CASSLGQFLMDSGANVLTF
>TRBV5-4|TRBD1|TRBJ1-6|-
TGTGCCAGCAGCTTACAGGGGATTCGGTCACCCCTCCACTTT
CASSLQGIRSPLHF
>TRBV5-1|-|TRBJ2-3|-
TGCGCCAGCAGCTTGAAAGCCACAGATACGCAGTATTTT
CASSLKATDTQYF
>TRBV7-9|-|TRBJ2-6|-
TGTGCCAGCAGCGGGAGACGGTCCTCTGGGGCCAACGTCCTGACTTTC
CASSGRRSSGANVLTF
>TRBV3-1/TRBV3-2|-|TRBJ2-7|-
TGTGCCAGCAGCCTTGGACTACTTCGGGAGCAGTACTTC
CASSLGLLREQYF
>TRBV28|-|TRBJ1-2|-
TGTGCCAGCAGTTTCCCCCAGGTTAACTATGGCTACACCTTC
CASSFPQVNYGYTF
>TRBV27|TRBD1|TRBJ1-4|-
TGTGCCACCGGACAGGGCATTAATGAAAAACTGTTTTTT
CATGQGINEKLFF
>TRBV29-1|-|TRBJ1-5|few
TGCAGCGTTGGTGGAGGAGGGATGAATCAGCCCCAGCATTTT
CSVGGGGMNQPQHF
>TRBV27|TRBD1|TRBJ1-2|-
TGTGCCAGCAGTAAACAGGGGCCTGATGGCTACACCTTC
CASSKQGPDGYTF
>TRBV7-3|TRBD2|TRBJ2-5|once
TGTGCCAGCAGCTCGGGGGGGCCAGGAGAGACCCAGTACTTC
CASSSGGPGETQYF
>TRBV19|-|TRBJ1-1|-
TGTGCCAGTAGTATAGAGGGAGGCACTGAAGCTTTCTTT
CASSIEGGTEAFF
>TRBV7-6|-|TRBJ2-2|-
TGTGCCAGCAGCCATACAGGCGGCTCCGCCCCGGAGCTGTTTTTT
CASSHTGGSAPELFF
>TRBV5-5|-|TRBJ2-7|-
TGTGCCAGCAGCTTATCCGGCACAGCCTACGAGCAGTACTTC
CASSLSGTAYEQYF
>TRBV5-6|-|TRBJ2-5|-
TGTGCCAGCAGCTTGGGATGGGTCAGGGGTAAAGAGACCCAGTACTTC
CASSLGWVRGKETQYF
>TRBV28|-|TRBJ1-5|-
TGTGCCAGCAGCCCTTCCGGGGGAGGTCAGCCCCAGCATTTT
CASSPSGGGQPQHF
>TRBV7-2|-|TRBJ1-6|once
TGTGCCAGCAGCCTCGGGGCGGGGACCAATAATTCACCCCTCCACTTT
CASSLGAGTNNSPLHF
>TRBV4-1|TRBD1|TRBJ1-1|once
TGCGCCAGCAGCGTCAGACAGGGGGCTGGGACTGAAGCTTTCTTT
CASSVRQGAGTEAFF
>TRBV10-1|TRBD2|TRBJ2-7|-
TGCGCCAGCAGTGAGTCCTGTAAAGAATTGCTAGCGGGGGCCGATTTCTCCTACGAGCAGTACTTC
CASSESCKELLAGADFSYEQYF
>TRBV7-3|-|TRBJ2-1|-
TGTGCCAGCAGCCCACAGGGTTATTACAATGAGCAGTTCTTC
CASSPQGYYNEQFF
>TRBV25-1|-|TRBJ1-2|-
TGTGCCAGCAGTGGTTTAGCGGAGGGTAGCTATGGCTACACCTTC
CASSGLAEGSYGYTF
>TRBV18|-|TRBJ1-2|-
TGTGCCAGCTCACCTCGACAGGACGGGCCAAGCTATGGCTACACCTTC
CASSPRQDGPSYGYTF
>TRBV7-2|TRBD2|TRBJ2-1|-
TGTGCCAGCAGCTTGTGGCGGGGGGATTCGCATGAGCAGTTCTTC
CASSLWRGDSHEQFF
>TRBV2|TRBD2|TRBJ2-7|-
TGTGCCAGCAGTGAAAGGGCTAGCGGGAGCTACGAGCAGTACTTC
CASSERASGSYEQYF
>TRBV9|-|TRBJ2-1|-
TGTGCCAGCAGCGTAGAACGTTGGGGCTTTCAGGACGAGCAGTTCTTC
CASSVERWGFQDEQFF
>TRBV6-1|TRBD1|TRBJ1-6|few
TGTGCCAGCAGTGAACGAGACAGGGGGAATTCACCCCTCCACTTT
CASSERDRGNSPLHF
>TRBV2|TRBD2|TRBJ2-5|once
TGTGCCAGCAGTGGGACGGGACTAAAGTGGAAGACCCAGTACTTC
CASSGTGLKWKTQYF
>TRBV7-6|TRBD2|TRBJ2-1|-
TGTGCCAGCAGCTCAGGGAACAGGGCGGGGGGTGTTCGGCAGTTCTTC
CASSSGNRAGGVRQFF
>TRBV7-2|TRBD2|TRBJ2-4|-
TGTGCCAGCAGCGGGCTAGCGGACATTCAGTACTTC
CASSGLADIQYF
>TRBV12-5|TRBD1|TRBJ2-2|-
TGTGCTAGTGGTTTGGGGACAGGGGCCGGGGAGCTGTTTTTT
CASGLGTGAGELFF
>TRBV4-1|-|TRBJ1-6|-
TGCGCCAGCAGCCAACCTCGGGCAGGAGGTAATTCACCCCTCCACTTT
CASSQPRAGGNSPLHF
>TRBV5-1|-|TRBJ1-6|-
TGCGCCAGCAGCTTGGATGATGTGGGCTATTCACCCCTCCACTTT
CASSLDDVGYSPLHF
>TRBV7-2|-|TRBJ1-1|-
TGTGCCAGCAGCTCACAGGGCTCTGAAGCTTTCTTT
CASSSQGSEAFF
>TRBV27|TRBD1|TRBJ2-1|-
TGTGCCAGCAGTTTACTCAGGGGGCTCTACAATGAGCAGTTCTTC
CASSLLRGLYNEQFF
>TRBV11-2|TRBD1|TRBJ2-4|-
TGTGCCAGCAGCTTGCCAGGGGGCCTAGCCAAAAACATTCAGTACTTC
CASSLPGGLAKNIQYF
>TRBV19|-|TRBJ1-2|-
TGTGCCAGTAGAAAAGCGGACTATGGCTACACCTTC
CASRKADYGYTF
>TRBV4-1|-|TRBJ1-3|-
TGCGCCAGCAGCCAAGGTGTATGGTTTAACAGGGATGGAAACACCATATATTTT
CASSQGVWFNRDGNTIYF
>TRBV19|TRBD1|TRBJ2-7|once
TGTGCCAGTAGTGTGACAGGGGGGTACGAGCAGTACTTC
CASSVTGGYEQYF
>TRBV2|TRBD1|TRBJ1-5|once
TGTGCCAGCAGTGAGTCGGGACAGGGGGCGTCTCAGCCCCAGCATTTT
CASSESGQGASQPQHF
>TRBV30|TRBD1|TRBJ2-3|-
TGTGCCTGGAGTGTAGTTGGCGGCAGGGGGTTGCAAGATACGCAGTATTTT
CAWSVVGGRGLQDTQYF
>TRBV5-1|-|TRBJ2-1|-
TGCGCCAGCAGCTTGGGCCAGTACAATGAGCAGTTCTTC
CASSLGQYNEQFF
>TRBV9|-|TRBJ2-3|once
TGTGCCAGCAGCGTAGATGGAGCTAGCACAGATACGCAGTATTTT
CASSVDGASTDTQYF
>TRBV5-1|TRBD2|TRBJ2-2|-
TGCGCCAGCACATCAGCGGGGGAAAACACCGGGGAGCTGTTTTTT
CASTSAGENTGELFF
>TRBV6-6|-|TRBJ2-7|few
TGTGCCAGCAGTCGCTACGTAGCAAGACAGAGGTTCTCCTACGAGCAGTACTTC
CASSRYVARQRFSYEQYF
>TRBV2|-|TRBJ2-7|-
TGTGCCAGCATTTTAACTCCCGCCTACGAGCAGTACTTC
CASILTPAYEQYF
>TRBV5-6|TRBD1|TRBJ2-7|-
TGTGCCAGCAGCATTCCCGGGACAGGGGGCTTTATTGGTTACGAGCAGTACTTC
CASSIPGTGGFIGYEQYF
>TRBV7-8|TRBD1|TRBJ2-7|-
TGTGCCAGCAGCCGGGTAGGGACAGCCGAGCAGTACTTC
CASSRVGTAEQYF
>TRBV28|-|TRBJ2-7|-
TGTGCCAGCACCCCCTGGCGGATAACTTACGAGCAGTACTTC
CASTPWRITYEQYF
>TRBV6-2/TRBV6-3|-|TRBJ1-6|once
TGTGCCAGCAGTCAGACGGGGAATAATTCACCCCTCCACTTT
CASSQTGNNSPLHF
>TRBV5-1|TRBD1|TRBJ2-7|-
TGCGCCAGCAGCTTGACAGGGACAGGGGTCTACGAGCAGTACTTC
CASSLTGTGVYEQYF
>TRBV7-3|TRBD2|TRBJ2-5|-
TGTGCCAGCAGCTTATCGGGACTACAAGAGACCCAGTACTTC
CASSLSGLQETQYF
>TRBV7-2|TRBD2|TRBJ2-3|-
TGTGCCAGCAGCTTAGCGCTAGCGGGGGGCACAGATACGCAGTATTTT
CASSLALAGGTDTQYF
>TRBV27|TRBD1|TRBJ2-7|-
TGTGCCAGCAGCCCCGGGACAGGGTTCGGTGAGCAGTACTTC
CASSPGTGFGEQYF
>TRBV5-1|-|TRBJ1-3|-
TGCGCCAGCAGCTTTGGTGACAACTCTGGAAACACCATATATTTT
CASSFGDNSGNTIYF
>TRBV2|-|TRBJ2-7|-
TGTGCCAGCAGGGAAGGACAGTACTACGAGCAGTACTTC
CASREGQYYEQYF